There are a few counts of the clone carrying this T cell receptor (beta chain). The target antigen is unknown. With 0 bases removed from V and 4 bases from J, the gap between germline ends came to 7 bases. The germline V gene encodes CDR1 DFQATT and CDR2 SNEGSKA (reference sequence). The CDR3 is made up of 13 amino acids. The sample originates from a study of CD8 T cells in ankylosing spondylitis. Overall study findings and caveats: Disease-associated clonotypes exhibited CD8+ identity and were relatively infrequent in peripheral blood.

From the 5' RACE reads, TCRdb called clonotypes with MiXCR, one entry per CDR3 protein. The sample has about 110,000 distinct CDR3 sequences, around 24% seen once. This clonotype originated in a male donor with ankylosing spondylitis. The genes are TRBV20-1 and TRBJ1-5; D remains ambiguous. Specimen: synovial fluid, either unsorted or a sorted T cell fraction (not recorded which). CDR3 in amino acids: CSARDSGNQPQHF. The CDR3 region has the DNA TGCAGTGCTAGAGATAGCGGGAATCAGCCCCAGCATTTT.